This entry lists 24 T cell receptor beta chains sequenced from one sample in a study of T cells in Graves' hyperthyroidism and ophthalmopathy. Amplification targeted TCR beta CDR3 regions from RNA transcripts. A set of HTBI primers served as the primers for a first-round RT-PCR of the TCR CDR3. TCRdb recomputed calls from the multiplex PCR reads with MiXCR, one row per CDR3 protein. The table has about 560,000 distinct CDR3 sequences, 12% to 15% seen once. Sequenced sample: blood. These receptors were collected from a woman in her thirties or forties with Graves' hyperthyroidism.

The chain uses TRBV4-1 and TRBJ2-7; D possibly corresponds to TRBD2 (6 bases). The ends were cut back, 0 bases at V and 4 bases at J, with 13 bases in the middle. This CDR3 has 15 amino acids. Germline assignment: CDR1 MGHRA and CDR2 YSYEKL. CDR3 in DNA: TGCGCCAGCAGCCAAGACCCTAGCGTTGGGTACGAGCAGTACTTC. Residues: CASSQDPSVGYEQYF.

This clonotype occurred a few times. DNA of the CDR3: TGCAGTGCTAGGTCGACAGGGGATGGGTCACCCCTCCACTTT. Its protein is CSARSTGDGSPLHF. The chain carries TRBV20-1 and TRBJ1-6; 8 nucleotides match TRBD1. The CDR3 length is 14 residues. CDR1 and CDR2 from the germline V gene are DFQATT and SNEGSKA (reference sequence). V trimming: 3 bases; J trimming: 10 bases; junction bases outside the gene matches: 8.

This clonotype was counted ten times or more. The chain couples TRBV5-8 to TRBJ2-3; D gene ambiguous. Germline loops: CDR1 SGHTS, CDR2 YDEGEE. The CDR3 sequence is 12 residues long. V lost 1 base to trimming and J lost 5 bases, with 5 bases between them. CDR3 bases: TGTGCCAGCAGCTTGACAGTAGATACGCAGTATTTT. Amino acid sequence: CASSLTVDTQYF. Full variable domain (remainder filled in from reference TRBV5-8 and TRBJ2-3): EAGVTQSPTHLIKTRGQQATLRCSPISGHTSVYWYQQALGLGLQFLLWYDEGEERNRGNFPPRFSGRQFPNYSSELNVNALELEDSALYLCASSLTVDTQYFGPGTRLTVL.

Details on this clonotype: This may be a read error: a much more frequent sequence differs by one nucleotide. The chain carries TRBV12-3 or TRBV12-4 and TRBJ1-2; D unclear. This CDR3 has 13 amino acids. This CDR3 reads CASSSEPNYGHTF. CDR3 nucleotide sequence: TGTGCCAGCAGTTCAGAGCCTAACTATGGCCACACCTTC.

This clonotype was found many times. The chain employs TRBV18 and TRBJ1-5; D perhaps matches TRBD1 (6 bases). The CDR3 is made up of 18 amino acids. The germline V and J ends were trimmed by 3 bases and 2 bases, with 20 bases remaining between them. Germline CDR1 reads KGHSH; CDR2 reads LQKENI. CDR3 protein: CASSPRVVAGDGNQPQHF. DNA for the CDR3: TGTGCCAGCTCACCCCGCGTAGTTGCAGGGGATGGCAATCAGCCCCAGCATTTT.

This chain uses TRBV5-4 with TRBJ2-7; 12 nucleotides match TRBD2. This CDR3 region has 16 residues. Germline CDR1 SGHNT, CDR2 YYREEE (reference sequence). V was clipped by 4 bases and J by 5 bases; unmatched bases: 10. CDR3 coding DNA: TGTGCCAGCAGCCGAAAGACTAGCGGGAGCGCTGACGAGCAGTACTTC. This encodes CASSRKTSGSADEQYF.

This clonotype was seen many times. The chain links TRBV28 to TRBJ2-3; D assignment may be TRBD1 or TRBD2 (6 bases each). CDR1 MDHEN and CDR2 SYDVKM come from the germline V gene. The CDR3 is 16 amino acids. Trimming pared 5 bases from V and 1 base from J, leaving 16 bases between. CDR3 loop: CASSGSTGGGTDTQYF. CDR3 DNA: TGTGCCAGCAGTGGGTCGACAGGCGGGGGCACAGATACGCAGTATTTT.

This clonotype showed up many times. This sequence joins TRBV7-2 and TRBJ2-1; perhaps TRBD2 as D (7 bases). The length of the CDR3 is 15 residues. V lost 5 bases, J lost 8 bases, and 19 bases lay in between. Germline loops: CDR1 SGHTA, CDR2 FQGNSA. CDR3 loop: CASSPLGAAGDEQFF. As DNA, the CDR3 is TGTGCCAGCAGCCCCCTGGGGGCGGCGGGAGATGAGCAGTTCTTC.

This clonotype was seen more than once but under ten times. The chain combines TRBV12-3 or TRBV12-4 with TRBJ2-7; D perhaps matches TRBD2 (6 bases). This CDR3 spans 13 amino acids. CDR3: CVIGGSFSYEQYF. In DNA, the CDR3 is TGTGTCATTGGGGGGTCCTTCTCCTACGAGCAGTACTTC.

V gene TRBV27 combines with J gene TRBJ1-4; D not resolved. The CDR3 is made up of 16 amino acids. Germline V gene data show CDR1 as MNHEY and CDR2 as SMNVEV (reference sequence). Trimming cost V 0 bases and J 0 bases, with 8 bases left between them. CDR3 amino acids: CASSLSPTTTNEKLFF. The CDR3 DNA reads TGTGCCAGCAGTTTATCCCCGACAACAACTAATGAAAAACTGTTTTTT.

This clonotype was observed many times. This sequence joins TRBV6-1 and TRBJ2-7; 11 bases agree with TRBD2. Germline V gives CDR1 MNHNS, CDR2 SASEGT. The CDR3 sequence is 14 residues long. V dropped 7 bases and J dropped 3; count of bases not matched to a gene: 5. The CDR3 region has the DNA TGTGCCAGCAAAACTAGCGGGAGTATCTACGAGCAGTACTTC. It is translated as CASKTSGSIYEQYF.

This clonotype was seen more than once but under ten times. This chain connects TRBV19 to TRBJ2-7, with 14 bases lining up with TRBD2. This CDR3 is built from 16 residues. With 5 bases clipped from V and 2 bases from J, the junction kept 5 bases outside the gene matches. The germline CDR1 and CDR2 sequences are LNHDA and SQIVND (reference sequence). Written as DNA, the CDR3 is TGTGCCAGTAGTGCAAAGGGACTAGCGGGAGCCTACGAGCAGTACTTC. As protein: CASSAKGLAGAYEQYF.

At least ten counts were recorded for this clonotype. The chain has TRBV5-1 and TRBJ2-3; D is undetermined. Looked up from germline, CDR1 is SGHRS and CDR2 is YFSETQ. V was cut by 0 bases and J by 2 bases, with 7 bases left in between. This CDR3 is 14 amino acids long. The CDR3: CASSLAPDTDTQYF. CDR3 in DNA: TGCGCCAGCAGCTTGGCCCCGGACACAGATACGCAGTATTTT.

The chain combines TRBV7-9 with TRBJ2-7, with D hard to call. V was shortened by 6 bases and J by 3 bases, with 21 bases between the two germline ends. This CDR3 contains 16 residues. Germline CDR1 reads SEHNR; CDR2 reads FQNEAQ (reference sequence). In nucleotides, the CDR3 is TGTGCCAGCAGAGTTCTTGAGACACAGACGTTCTACGAGCAGTACTTC. Translated, it gives CASRVLETQTFYEQYF. Using reference TRBV7-9 and TRBJ2-7 for the parts outside the CDR3, the full variable domain is DTGVSQNPRHKITKRGQNVTFRCDPISEHNRLYWYRQTLGQGPEFLTYFQNEAQLEKSRLLSDRFSAERPKGSFSTLEIQRTEQGDSAMYLCASRVLETQTFYEQYFGPGTRLTVT.

This clonotype was picked up a small number of times. The chain carries TRBV28 and TRBJ2-7; 14 bases align to TRBD2. The junction had 7 bases not matched to a gene; V was cut back by 5 bases and J by 7 bases. Germline CDR1 is MDHEN and CDR2 is SYDVKM. This CDR3 has 15 residues. CDR3 DNA: TGTGCCAGCAGTCCGGGGACTAGCGGGAGAGAGGAGCAGTACTTC. It specifies CASSPGTSGREEQYF.

The chain employs TRBV7-9 and TRBJ2-3, with TRBD2 matching 8 bases. The CDR3 extends over 18 amino acids. The germline gives CDR1 SEHNR, CDR2 FQNEAQ (reference sequence). The junction had 15 bases not matched to a gene; V was cut back by 5 bases and J by 2 bases. CDR3 in amino acids: CASSPTSWASGFTDTQYF. CDR3 DNA sequence: TGTGCCAGCAGCCCAACCTCCTGGGCTAGCGGGTTCACAGATACGCAGTATTTT.

This clonotype was detected many times. V gene TRBV3-1 combines with J gene TRBJ1-1; no clear D gene. The CDR3 extends over 13 amino acids. Germline V gives CDR1 LGHDT, CDR2 YNNKEL (reference sequence). V was shortened by 2 bases and J by 6 bases, with 10 bases between the two germline ends. The CDR3: CASSQKMSSEAFF. CDR3 nucleotides: TGTGCCAGCAGCCAAAAGATGTCGTCTGAAGCTTTCTTT.

The CDR3 DNA reads TGTGCCAGTAGGCCACAGGGCCGACCCACAGATACGCAGTATTTT. Its translation: CASRPQGRPTDTQYF. The V gene is TRBV19, the J gene TRBJ2-3; a weak D match, TRBD1 (6 bases). This CDR3 is 15 amino acids long. From germline, CDR1 is LNHDA and CDR2 SQIVND (reference sequence). Trimming left V 6 bases short and J 2 bases short, with 15 bases between.

The genes are TRBV28 and TRBJ1-1; no reliable D call. CDR1 and CDR2 (germline): MDHEN, SYDVKM. This CDR3 is 16 amino acids long. Trimming stripped 2 bases from V and 5 bases from J, with 18 bases between. CDR3 loop: CASSLPQILGQTEAFF. CDR3 sequence (DNA): TGTGCCAGCAGTTTACCACAGATCCTGGGTCAGACTGAAGCTTTCTTT.

V usage is TRBV28 and J usage is TRBJ1-5; 8 nucleotides align to TRBD1. Per the germline V gene, CDR1 is MDHEN and CDR2 is SYDVKM. J was trimmed by 0 bases and V by 4 bases; bases with no gene match: 2. The CDR3 contains 15 residues. CDR3 residues: CASSWGQASNQPQHF. The CDR3, as DNA: TGTGCCAGCAGTTGGGGACAGGCTAGCAATCAGCCCCAGCATTTT.

There are many counts of this clonotype. V usage is TRBV11-2 and J usage is TRBJ2-1, with D perhaps TRBD2 (5 bases). This CDR3 is built from 13 residues. Between the trimmed V and J ends, which lost 2 bases and 11 bases, there was a span of 13 bases. CDR1 is SGHAT, CDR2 FQNNGV, per germline. CDR3 sequence: CASSLMSAGKQFF. For the CDR3, the DNA is TGTGCCAGCAGCTTAATGAGTGCGGGTAAGCAGTTCTTC.

A note on this clonotype: A junction end diverges from the germline sequence, so it may reflect a read error. The chain is built from TRBV20-1 and TRBJ1-5; no firm D call. The CDR3 contains 12 residues. Germline V gene lookup returns CDR1 DFQATT and CDR2 SNEGSKA (reference sequence). CDR3 loop: CSARTGSQPRHF. The CDR3, as DNA: TGCAGTGCTAGAACCGGAAGCCAGCCCCGGCATTTT.

In this sample, this clonotype turned up many times. The gene calls are TRBV20-1 and TRBJ1-1, with 7 bases lining up with TRBD1. The CDR3 is 14 residues long. The V segment lost 5 bases and the J segment 7 bases; nucleotides outside the gene matches: 13. Germline V CDR1 and CDR2: DFQATT, SNEGSKA (reference sequence). The CDR3 DNA reads TGCAGTGCTCCGCGATCTCAGGGGGATAGTGAAGCTTTCTTT. Its protein product is CSAPRSQGDSEAFF.

The V call is TRBV27, the J call TRBJ2-1; 13 positions agree with TRBD2. The V and J ends lost 5 bases and 4 bases, in that order; junction bases with no gene match: 2. From germline, CDR1 is MNHEY and CDR2 SMNVEV (reference sequence). CDR3 length equals 15 residues. Written as DNA, the CDR3 is TGTGCCAGCAGTAAGGGACTAGCGGGATACAATGAGCAGTTCTTC. Residues: CASSKGLAGYNEQFF.